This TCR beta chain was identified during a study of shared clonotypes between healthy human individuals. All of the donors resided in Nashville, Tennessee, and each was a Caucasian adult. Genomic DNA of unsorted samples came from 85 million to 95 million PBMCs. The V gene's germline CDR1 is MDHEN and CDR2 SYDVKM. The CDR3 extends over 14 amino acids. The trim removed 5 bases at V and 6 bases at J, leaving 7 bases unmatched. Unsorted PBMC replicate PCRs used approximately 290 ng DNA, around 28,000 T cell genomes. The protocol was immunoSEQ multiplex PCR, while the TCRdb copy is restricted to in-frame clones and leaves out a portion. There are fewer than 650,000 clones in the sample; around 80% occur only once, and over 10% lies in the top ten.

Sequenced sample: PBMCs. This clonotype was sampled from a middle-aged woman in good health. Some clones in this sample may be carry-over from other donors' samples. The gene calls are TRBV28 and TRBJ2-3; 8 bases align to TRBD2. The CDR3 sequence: CASSGGLAVDTQYF. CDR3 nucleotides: TGTGCCAGCAGTGGAGGACTAGCAGTGGATACGCAGTATTTT.